These 13 T cell receptor beta chains were sequenced from one sample in a study of beta chain features in type 1 diabetes. Study-wide results and limits: People with Type 1 diabetes carried modestly yet significantly shorter TCRB CDR3s in all four CD4+ subsets.

Antigens for these TCRs are unknown. The investigators reverse transcribed all of the isolated RNA, so they sequenced expressed TCRB transcripts. Produced via immunoSEQ multiplex PCR; TCRdb's table is partial and in-frame only. The data show approximately 730,000 clones, 13% seen once. The sequencing input was naive CD4+ T cells from blood. The receptors come from a man aged 18-30 years with type 1 diabetes.

This clone has more than one count but fewer than ten. The CDR3 sequence: CASSYGSAYTQYF. CDR3 DNA: TGTGCCAGCAGTTACGGGTCGGCTTATACGCAGTATTTT. V is TRBV6-5 and J is TRBJ2-3; D is unclear. This CDR3 region has 13 residues. Germline V gene sequence: CDR1 MNHEY, CDR2 SVGAGI. Trimming took 2 bases from V and 7 from J, leaving 10 bases between them.

This clone came up a few times. V usage is TRBV30 and J usage is TRBJ1-6, with D hard to call. The germline CDR1 and CDR2 sequences are GTSNPN and SVGIG (reference sequence). The CDR3 sequence is 14 residues long. The V gene lost 3 bases and the J gene lost 3 bases, with 9 bases spanning the gap. In DNA form, the CDR3 reads TGTGCCTGGAGATCCGGGAGCTATAATTCACCCCTCCACTTT. Amino acid sequence: CAWRSGSYNSPLHF.

In this sample, this clone turned up a few times. This rearrangement joins TRBV7-9 to TRBJ1-1; no clear D gene. Germline lookup yields CDR1 SEHNR and CDR2 FQNEAQ (reference sequence). The CDR3 is made up of 13 amino acids. Deletions cut 5 bases from V and 7 bases from J, with 14 bases between. The DNA for the CDR3 is TGTGCCAGCAGCCCTGCGGCAGAATTTGAAGCTTTCTTT. Amino acids: CASSPAAEFEAFF.

The rearrangement links TRBV6-4 to TRBJ1-4, with D uncertain. Trimming left V 3 bases short and J 3 bases short, with 5 bases between. The germline V gene encodes CDR1 MRHNA and CDR2 SNTAGT. This CDR3 has 13 amino acids. For the CDR3, the DNA is TGTGCCAGCAGTGAAAAGGCTAATGAAAAACTGTTTTTT. Its translation: CASSEKANEKLFF.

The CDR3 region has the DNA TGTGCCAGCAGCCAGGGGAGTGAAGCTTTCTTT. Translating gives CASSQGSEAFF. V gene TRBV11-2 combines with J gene TRBJ1-1; possible D gene TRBD1, 6 bases. Germline V gives CDR1 SGHAT, CDR2 FQNNGV. The CDR3 covers 11 residues. Trimming cost V 5 bases and J 7 bases, with 8 bases left between them. The variable domain in full, with the rest retrieved from reference TRBV11-2 and TRBJ1-1, is EAGVAQSPRYKIIEKRQSVAFWCNPISGHATLYWYQQILGQGPKLLIQFQNNGVVDDSQLPKDRFSAERLKGVDSTLKIQPAKLEDSAVYLCASSQGSEAFFGQGTRLTVV.

This clone was recorded a few times. This sequence joins TRBV7-2 and TRBJ2-6, with D perhaps TRBD1 (5 bases). CDR1 is SGHTA, CDR2 FQGNSA, per germline. The CDR3 is 15 amino acids. V gave up 3 bases and J gave up 2 bases, with 8 bases separating them. The CDR3 nucleotides read TGTGCCAGCAGCTTCCAGGGCGCTGGGGCCAACGTCCTGACTTTC. Translation: CASSFQGAGANVLTF.

This clone has more than one count but fewer than ten. The gene calls are TRBV4-1 and TRBJ2-7, with 9 bases fitting TRBD2. Per germline, CDR1 MGHRA and CDR2 YSYEKL. This CDR3 spans 18 amino acids. J was trimmed by 0 bases and V by 1 base; bases with no gene match: 10. The CDR3 nucleotides read TGCGCCAGCAGCCAAGGCGCAGCGGGGGGCTGGTTCTCCTACGAGCAGTACTTC. It encodes CASSQGAAGGWFSYEQYF.

This clone has a handful of counts. The V and J genes are TRBV4-1 and TRBJ2-1; D not resolved. CDR3 length: 15 residues. Per germline, CDR1 MGHRA and CDR2 YSYEKL. V dropped 0 bases and J dropped 3 bases, with 9 bases sitting between them. The chain's CDR3 is CASSQDHPVYNEQFF. In DNA, the CDR3 is TGCGCCAGCAGCCAAGATCACCCAGTCTACAATGAGCAGTTCTTC.

The chain joins TRBV11-2 to TRBJ1-2; D is ambiguous. The CDR3 runs 13 residues. The V gene lost 1 base and the J gene lost 3 bases, with 6 bases spanning the gap. Germline V gene data show CDR1 as SGHAT and CDR2 as FQNNGV. The CDR3 DNA sequence: TGTGCCAGCAGCTTAGGAGACTACTATGGCTACACCTTC. Amino acids: CASSLGDYYGYTF.

The chain recombines TRBV9 with TRBJ1-1, with TRBD1 matching over 7 bases. The V gene end was trimmed by 5 bases and the J gene end by 6 bases; junction bases not matched to a gene: 4. The CDR3 sequence is 12 residues long. Germline CDR1 and CDR2: SGDLS and YYNGEE. Here the CDR3 reads CASRRQGAEAFF. The CDR3 DNA follows: TGTGCCAGCAGGCGACAGGGAGCTGAAGCTTTCTTT.

Concerning this clone itself: This sample includes further DNA sequences coding for the same CDR3. The V call is TRBV11-2, the J call TRBJ1-1, with D hard to call. CDR3 length equals 11 residues. The V end lost 1 base, the J end lost 8 bases, and 5 bases lay between the germline ends. Germline V gene sequence: CDR1 SGHAT, CDR2 FQNNGV. The CDR3 DNA reads TGTGCCAGCAGCTTAGGCACCGAAGCTTTCTTT. Amino acid sequence: CASSLGTEAFF.

Only a few counts were recorded for this clone. The chain recombines TRBV7-9 with TRBJ1-6; 12 bases align to TRBD1. The V gene's germline CDR1 is SEHNR and CDR2 FQNEAQ (reference sequence). The CDR3 contains 17 residues. The V and J ends lost 5 bases and 9 bases, in that order; junction bases with no gene match: 11. In nucleotides, the CDR3 is TGTGCCAGCAGCATATCCGGGACAGGGGGCATCGGTTCACCCCTCCACTTT. Translated: CASSISGTGGIGSPLHF.

The V call is TRBV30, the J call TRBJ1-3; D uncertain. Per germline, CDR1 GTSNPN and CDR2 SVGIG (reference sequence). V lost 6 bases and J lost 0, with 9 bases in between. The CDR3 contains 13 residues. The CDR3 nucleotides are TGTGCCTGCCCTTGGGGCTCTGGAAACACCATATATTTT. It is translated as CACPWGSGNTIYF.